This T cell receptor beta chain was sequenced in a study of cytomegalovirus exposure and HLA in healthy donors. Study as a whole: Out of 150 million to 200 million T cells, an earlier analysis found some 120 million unique TCR beta sequences in total. Whole-study results and caveats: The likely origin of a cluster of highly shared sequence variants was a sequencing artifact. Data from an earlier analysis indicated that most TCR beta V segments were productive either about 87% or about 30% of the time.

At the time of sampling, donors were nominally healthy, though unrecorded immune exposures were likely. This clone was detected once. Its antigen is unidentified. PCR employed 60 Vbeta and 13 Jbeta primers. The assay was immunoSEQ multiplex PCR, and TCRdb's table has in-frame clones only and misses some. This table has about 120,000 clones, around 60% appearing once. V lost 6 bases and J lost 0, with 18 bases in between. The V gene's germline CDR1 is ENHRY and CDR2 SYGVKD. The CDR3 is 16 amino acids. The gene calls are TRBV10-3 and TRBJ2-7, with a possible D match to TRBD1 (6 bases). The TCR sequence derives from a man aged 35 to 55 in good health and CMV-seropositive. The material sequenced was PBMCs. The CDR3 is CAISPLGQGSSYEQYF. DNA of the CDR3: TGTGCCATCAGCCCTTTGGGGCAGGGGAGCTCCTACGAGCAGTACTTC.